What follows are 18 T cell receptor beta chains derived from one specimen sequenced in a study of T cell repertoires in aging, cancer and after chemotherapy (dated 2019 in TCRdb). The listed sequencing device is Illumina MiSeq. Using a mixed TRB-A/B primer pool, multiplex touch-down PCR amplified rearranged TRB sequences covering the V, D and J segments. Starting from the raw public reads, TCRdb applied fastp trimming at Q25, assembled clones with MiXCR and retained in-frame beta chains. Identical CDR3 proteins give one entry, which carries the most common genes and DNA. The sample contains under 1,500 distinct CDR3 sequences, more than 20% of them found a single time. Of the sample, roughly 43% falls within the top ten clones. TCR beta rearrangements were amplified from genomic DNA extracted from peripheral blood rather than from sorted cells or RNA. Material: blood. These receptors all come from a human donor with a solid tumor.

Note on this clonotype: This may be a read error, as it is one base from a much larger clone. CDR3 nucleotides: TGTGCCAGTAGTATGAGTTTAGCTAACTATGGCTACAACTTC. Amino acids: CASSMSLANYGYNF. The V and J genes are TRBV19 and TRBJ1-2; D is undetermined. The CDR3 extends over 14 amino acids. Per the germline V gene, CDR1 is LNHDA and CDR2 is SQIVND (reference sequence).

The V gene is TRBV10-3, the J gene TRBJ2-2, with a tentative D call TRBD2 (6 bases). This CDR3 region has 14 residues. CDR1 is ENHRY, CDR2 SYGVKD, per germline. V was shortened by 5 bases and J by 7 bases, with 14 bases between the two germline ends. CDR3 sequence reads: CAISPTREFGELFF. CDR3 bases: TGTGCCATCAGTCCTACTCGGGAGTTCGGGGAGCTGTTTTTT.

This chain joins TRBV12-3 or TRBV12-4 and TRBJ1-3, with 7 bases identical to TRBD1. V trimming: 7 bases; J trimming: 4 bases; junction bases outside the gene matches: 10. The CDR3 covers 15 residues. Here the CDR3 DNA reads TGTGCCAGCACCATTGGTACAGGGGCAGGAAACACCATATATTTT. Encoded protein: CASTIGTGAGNTIYF.

The chain employs TRBV12-3 or TRBV12-4 and TRBJ2-1; no reliable D call. The CDR3 runs to 12 residues. The ends were cut back, 7 bases at V and 8 bases at J, with 12 bases in the middle. CDR3 protein: CASTLAQDEQFF. DNA of the CDR3: TGTGCCAGCACCCTCGCCCAGGATGAGCAGTTCTTC.

This sequence joins TRBV11-3 and TRBJ2-5, with TRBD2 identical over 8 bases. Trimming removed 1 base from V and 5 bases from J; junction bases left unmatched: 6. Germline V lookup: CDR1 SGHNT, CDR2 YENEEA. The length of the CDR3 is 15 residues. The CDR3 loop reads CASSLAGGPMETQYF. CDR3 DNA sequence: TGTGCCAGCAGCTTAGCGGGAGGGCCGATGGAGACCCAGTACTTC.

Only a few counts were recorded for this clonotype. The rearrangement uses TRBV28 and TRBJ1-1; D gene uncertain. The CDR3 is 13 residues long. The V end lost 2 bases, the J end lost 4 bases, and 8 bases lay between the germline ends. Germline-derived CDR1 and CDR2 are MDHEN and SYDVKM. The CDR3 nucleotides read TGTGCCAGCAGTTTAGGCGGGTTCACTGAAGCTTTCTTT. Amino acids: CASSLGGFTEAFF.

The sample holds a few counts of this clonotype. The chain carries TRBV7-6 and TRBJ2-5, with D perhaps given as TRBD1 or TRBD2 (5 bases each). The CDR3 runs to 15 residues. Germline V gives CDR1 SGHVS, CDR2 FNYEAQ. Trimming pared 1 base from V and 3 bases from J, leaving 12 bases between. The CDR3 here is CASSLGGTRKETQYF. CDR3 nucleotide sequence: TGTGCCAGCAGCTTAGGGGGGACGAGAAAAGAGACCCAGTACTTC.

This clonotype is medium-sized (0.01 to 0.1%) within its sample. The chain recombines TRBV7-9 with TRBJ2-2; the match to TRBD2 covers 12 bases. CDR1 is SEHNR and CDR2 is FQNEAQ in the germline V gene (reference sequence). The CDR3 extends over 16 amino acids. J was trimmed by 6 bases and V by 0 bases; bases with no gene match: 2. The CDR3: CASSLARLAGAGELFF. The CDR3 DNA sequence: TGTGCCAGCAGCTTAGCCCGACTAGCGGGAGCCGGGGAGCTGTTTTTT.

This clonotype rates as large. The J gene is TRBJ2-4, the V gene TRBV13, with a weak D call TRBD2 (6 bases). Trimming cost V 5 bases and J 9 bases, with 26 bases left between them. Germline values: CDR1 PRHDT, CDR2 FYEKMQ (reference sequence). The CDR3 has 17 amino acids. The CDR3 DNA sequence: TGTGCCAGCAGCCCGACGGGGGTAGGCTCAACGCTAGGCATTCAGTACTTC. Encoded protein: CASSPTGVGSTLGIQYF.

This clonotype rates as medium-sized. The chain is built from TRBV20-1 and TRBJ2-7; 7 bases fit TRBD2. With V trimmed by 6 bases and J by 3 bases, 8 bases remained unmatched. CDR1 and CDR2 (germline): DFQATT, SNEGSKA (reference sequence). The CDR3 contains 13 residues. The CDR3 spells CSAPRRENYEQYF. CDR3 in DNA: TGCAGTGCCCCCCGGCGGGAGAACTACGAGCAGTACTTC.

The rearrangement links TRBV5-1 to TRBJ2-7; TRBD1 matches at 9 bases. This CDR3 has 14 residues. From germline, CDR1 is SGHRS and CDR2 YFSETQ. After removal of 4 bases from V and 5 bases from J, the junction contained 7 bases not matched to a gene. The CDR3 is CASSAGTGIDEQYF. In nucleotides, the CDR3 is TGCGCCAGCAGCGCCGGGACAGGGATCGACGAGCAGTACTTC.

This clonotype was seen more than once but under ten times. The rearrangement links TRBV28 to TRBJ1-2; D is perhaps TRBD1 (5 bases). The CDR3 contains 16 residues. CDR1 MDHEN and CDR2 SYDVKM come from the germline V gene. The V end was cut by 6 bases, the J end by 7 bases, with 24 bases between. CDR3 bases: TGTGCCAGCAGCCTTCCCCGGGCAGGGCGCTCCTCTGGCTACACCTTC. The encoded protein is CASSLPRAGRSSGYTF.

The gene calls are TRBV5-1 and TRBJ1-1; weak D call: TRBD1 (5 bases). This CDR3 has 14 amino acids. V dropped 0 bases and J dropped 5 bases, with 11 bases sitting between them. The germline CDR1 and CDR2 sequences are SGHRS and YFSETQ. DNA of the CDR3: TGCGCCAGCAGCTTGGTGGCAGGGAAGACTGAAGCTTTCTTT. Its protein is CASSLVAGKTEAFF.

The rearrangement uses TRBV19 and TRBJ2-5; 10 nucleotides match TRBD1. Germline loops: CDR1 LNHDA, CDR2 SQIVND (reference sequence). This CDR3 comprises 15 residues. Trimming removed 6 bases from V and 5 bases from J; junction bases left unmatched: 9. The CDR3 loop reads CASRIWDRGLETQYF. CDR3 nucleotides: TGTGCCAGTAGAATCTGGGACAGGGGACTGGAGACCCAGTACTTC.

This clonotype was detected a few times. This chain uses TRBV27 with TRBJ2-3; 7 bases fit TRBD2. This CDR3 spans 15 amino acids. The germline gives CDR1 MNHEY, CDR2 SMNVEV (reference sequence). The junction had 10 bases not matched to a gene; V was cut back by 8 bases and J by 2 bases. CDR3 sequence (DNA): TGTGCCAGCTGTATCTCCGGGACTACCACAGATACGCAGTATTTT. It is translated as CASCISGTTTDTQYF.

In its sample, this clonotype ranks as medium-sized. This chain links TRBV5-6 with TRBJ2-7; TRBD1 aligns across 12 bases. There are 15 residues in the CDR3. Germline CDR1 and CDR2: SGHDT and YYEEEE. Trimming took 0 bases from V and 9 from J; bases not matched to a gene: 7. The chain's CDR3 is CASSLVGDRGRLQYF. The DNA of the CDR3 is TGTGCCAGCAGCTTGGTGGGGGACAGGGGGCGCTTGCAGTACTTC.

The chain joins TRBV18 to TRBJ2-3; D is ambiguous. Trimming stripped 2 bases from V and 0 bases from J, with 12 bases between. This CDR3 has 16 residues. Germline values: CDR1 KGHSH, CDR2 LQKENI. This chain's CDR3 is CASSPIEEISTDTQYF. As DNA, the CDR3 is TGTGCCAGCTCACCAATAGAGGAGATTAGCACAGATACGCAGTATTTT.

A word on this clonotype: This may arise from a read error, as a much more abundant clone is one base away. The V call is TRBV19, the J call TRBJ1-5; D gene uncertain. V lost 7 bases and J lost 0, with 13 bases in between. This CDR3 spans 15 amino acids. Germline assignment: CDR1 LNHDA and CDR2 SQIVND (reference sequence). CDR3 DNA sequence: TGTGCCAGTATGGTAACACCCTATAGCAATCAGCCCCAGCATTTT. This sequence encodes CASMVTPYSNQPQHF.